This TCR beta chain was sequenced in a study of cytomegalovirus exposure and HLA in healthy donors. Study as a whole: Per a later analysis, the roughly 690 first-cohort and 100 to 150 validation repertoires shared one platform.

This CDR3 has 17 amino acids. CDR1 and CDR2 (germline): MNHEY, SMNVEV (reference sequence). The V and J ends lost 0 bases and 9 bases respectively, with 23 bases between them. Overall study results and limits: Subsequent analysis of the 120 or so validation repertoires found a tendency for first-cohort TCR clusters to co-occur.

The protocol was immunoSEQ multiplex PCR, while the TCRdb copy is restricted to in-frame clones and leaves out a portion. In the table there are some 90,000 clones, 96% of which are singletons. To note about this clone: Its antigen is as yet unknown.

Input material: PBMCs. The TCR sequence derives from a young man in good health and CMV-seronegative. V usage is TRBV27 and J usage is TRBJ2-5; D perhaps matches TRBD1 (6 bases). The CDR3 loop reads CASSLSGALNAGSAQYF. The CDR3 coding sequence is TGTGCCAGCAGTTTATCGGGGGCCCTTAATGCGGGCAGTGCCCAGTACTTC.